One sample yielded the 18 T cell receptor beta chains listed below, sequenced in a study of blood T cell repertoires in COVID-19. Some clones are missing from TCRdb's copy, which holds only in-frame ones; the method was immunoSEQ multiplex PCR. The sample carries around 37,000 clones, 80% to 95% recorded once. The sequencing sample was made of peripheral blood. Receptors were obtained from an elderly woman with acute or convalescent COVID-19.

The chain uses TRBV11-1 and TRBJ2-1; weak D call: TRBD2 (5 bases). Germline CDR1 is SGHAT and CDR2 is FQDESV (reference sequence). Trimming removed 2 bases at V and 2 bases at J, with 7 bases between. This CDR3 has 14 amino acids. The CDR3 DNA reads as TGTGCCAGCAGCTTATCGGGGACCTACAATGAGCAGTTCTTC. It encodes CASSLSGTYNEQFF.

The V call is TRBV5-1, the J call TRBJ2-5; a possible D gene is TRBD2 (5 bases). The V gene lost 5 bases and the J gene lost 2 bases, with 10 bases spanning the gap. Germline CDR1 and CDR2: SGHRS and YFSETQ. This CDR3 is built from 13 residues. CDR3 nucleotides: TGCGCCAGCAGAGATCCGGGACAAGAGACCCAGTACTTC. Protein sequence: CASRDPGQETQYF.

The chain uses TRBV7-2 and TRBJ2-1; TRBD2 matches 11 bases. The CDR3 contains 15 residues. The germline gives CDR1 SGHTA, CDR2 FQGNSA. V was clipped by 4 bases and J by 10 bases; unmatched bases: 9. CDR3 protein: CASSSRLAGRREQFF. CDR3 in DNA: TGTGCCAGCAGCTCCAGACTAGCGGGGCGTCGAGAGCAGTTCTTC.

The rearrangement joins TRBV7-6 to TRBJ1-1; D unresolved. Deletions cut 5 bases from V and 0 bases from J, with 10 bases between. Germline assignment: CDR1 SGHVS and CDR2 FNYEAQ. This CDR3 is 14 amino acids long. CDR3 sequence: CASSPQSMNTEAFF. CDR3 in DNA: TGTGCCAGCAGCCCACAGAGCATGAACACTGAAGCTTTCTTT.

This clone was detected only once. This chain joins TRBV11-2 and TRBJ2-5, with a tentative D call TRBD1 (5 bases). V was shortened by 4 bases and J by 4 bases, with 22 bases between the two germline ends. Germline-derived CDR1 and CDR2 are SGHAT and FQNNGV. CDR3 length equals 17 residues. The CDR3 spells CASSSLGVALGAETQYF. In DNA, the CDR3 is TGTGCCAGCAGCTCCCTAGGGGTAGCTCTAGGCGCAGAGACCCAGTACTTC.

This sequence joins TRBV4-1 and TRBJ2-1, with D possibly TRBD2 on 6 matching bases. This CDR3 is 15 amino acids long. CDR1 is MGHRA, CDR2 YSYEKL, per germline. The ends were cut back, 6 bases at V and 3 bases at J, with 15 bases in the middle. DNA of the CDR3: TGCGCCAGCAGACCTGGTGACGGGGGCTACAATGAGCAGTTCTTC. It yields the protein CASRPGDGGYNEQFF.

This chain uses TRBV7-2 with TRBJ1-1; TRBD1 might be the D (6 bases). The CDR3 spans 15 residues. Between the trimmed V and J ends, which lost 0 bases and 1 base, there was a span of 9 bases. Per the germline V gene, CDR1 is SGHTA and CDR2 is FQGNSA. The CDR3 coding sequence is TGTGCCAGCAGCTTAGCCCAACAGGGGAACACTGAAGCTTTCTTT. Translation gives CASSLAQQGNTEAFF.

The V and J genes are TRBV9 and TRBJ2-2, with D maybe TRBD1 (6 bases). The CDR3 has 14 amino acids. CDR1 and CDR2 (germline): SGDLS, YYNGEE. The V end lost 1 base, the J end lost 6 bases, and 10 bases lay between the germline ends. The CDR3 DNA follows: TGTGCCAGCAGCGTACAGGGGCAGGCCGGGGAGCTGTTTTTT. The encoded protein is CASSVQGQAGELFF. Full variable domain (rest looked up from reference TRBV9 and TRBJ2-2): DSGVTQTPKHLITATGQRVTLRCSPRSGDLSVYWYQQSLDQGLQFLIQYYNGEERAKGNILERFSAQQFPDLHSELNLSSLELGDSALYFCASSVQGQAGELFFGEGSRLTVL.

This clone came up once. The chain uses TRBV5-1 and TRBJ2-7; 9 positions match TRBD1. The germline gives CDR1 SGHRS, CDR2 YFSETQ. The J segment lost 1 base and the V segment lost 2 bases, leaving 4 bases of the junction unmatched. The CDR3 loop spans 15 amino acids. The CDR3 bases are TGCGCCAGCAGCTTACAGGGGGCCGTATCCTACGAGCAGTACTTC. Protein: CASSLQGAVSYEQYF.

The chain has TRBV15 and TRBJ2-7; possible D gene TRBD2, 6 bases. Germline V CDR1 and CDR2: LNHNV, YYDKDF (reference sequence). V lost 0 bases and J lost 0, with 12 bases in between. The length of the CDR3 is 16 residues. The CDR3 sequence: CATSRDGGRSSYEQYF. The CDR3 coding sequence is TGTGCCACCAGCAGAGATGGAGGGCGCAGCTCCTACGAGCAGTACTTC.

This chain joins TRBV6-5 and TRBJ1-2, with D possibly matching TRBD1 (6 bases). The CDR3 has 12 residues. V was shortened by 7 bases and J by 7 bases, with 13 bases between the two germline ends. CDR1 and CDR2 from the germline V gene are MNHEY and SVGAGI. CDR3 sequence reads: CASTSDRGGYTF. The DNA for the CDR3 is TGTGCCAGCACGTCGGACAGAGGTGGCTACACCTTC.

The chain is built from TRBV5-1 and TRBJ2-1; 9 bases align to TRBD2. In germline, CDR1 is SGHRS, CDR2 YFSETQ. V gave up 4 bases and J gave up 5 bases; unmatched junction bases: 4. There are 14 residues in the CDR3. The CDR3 DNA reads as TGCGCCAGCAGCCGGGCTAGCGGGGACAATGAGCAGTTCTTC. Protein: CASSRASGDNEQFF. Together with reference TRBV5-1 and TRBJ2-1, the CDR3 gives the full variable domain: KAGVTQTPRYLIKTRGQQVTLSCSPISGHRSVSWYQQTPGQGLQFLFEYFSETQRNKGNFPGRFSGRQFSNSRSEMNVSTLELGDSALYLCASSRASGDNEQFFGPGTRLTVL.

The V and J genes are TRBV10-3 and TRBJ1-1, with D maybe TRBD1 (6 bases). The CDR3 is 14 residues long. CDR1 and CDR2 (germline): ENHRY, SYGVKD. V was clipped by 6 bases and J by 1 base, with 12 bases between them. The CDR3 DNA sequence: TGTGCCATCAGCAGACAGGACAGGAACACTGAAGCTTTCTTT. As protein: CAISRQDRNTEAFF.

This clone was detected only a few times. The junction differs from germline at one of its ends, possibly a read error. The chain carries TRBV7-7 and TRBJ2-5, with 9 bases identical to TRBD2. Germline assignment: CDR1 SSHAT and CDR2 FNYEAQ (reference sequence). CDR3 length equals 16 residues. The CDR3 here is CASSQHGAGGQETQYF. As DNA, the CDR3 is TGTGCTAGCAGCCAACACGGAGCGGGGGGCCAAGAGACCCAGTACTTC.

The chain uses TRBV18 and TRBJ1-6, with D perhaps TRBD1 (5 bases). CDR1 is KGHSH, CDR2 LQKENI, per germline. This CDR3 is built from 15 residues. V lost 2 bases and J lost 6, with 11 bases in between. The CDR3 DNA follows: TGTGCCAGCTCACCAGGAGGGGCAGGTAATTCACCCCTCCACTTT. Translation: CASSPGGAGNSPLHF.

The V gene is TRBV30, the J gene TRBJ1-4, with TRBD1 as a possible D gene (5 bases). The CDR3 extends over 14 amino acids. V gave up 1 base and J gave up 3 bases, with 9 bases separating them. In germline, CDR1 is GTSNPN, CDR2 SVGIG (reference sequence). Written as DNA, the CDR3 is TGTGCCTGGAGTGAAGGAGGGGCTAATGAAAAACTGTTTTTT. Its translation is CAWSEGGANEKLFF.

In its sample, this clone was seen once. This chain joins TRBV3-1 (or the pseudogene TRBV3-2) and TRBJ2-3; no clear D. Germline loops: CDR1 LGHDT, CDR2 YNNKEL (reference sequence). The ends were cut back, 3 bases at V and 5 bases at J, with 12 bases in the middle. The CDR3 has 14 residues. CDR3 nucleotide sequence: TGTGCCAGCAGCCACGGCGGTTTGGGAGATACGCAGTATTTT. Translation: CASSHGGLGDTQYF.

The J gene is TRBJ1-1, the V gene TRBV6-5, with D perhaps TRBD1 (6 bases). V lost 6 bases and J 3 bases, leaving 11 bases between the germline ends. CDR3 length equals 13 residues. Germline V gene sequence: CDR1 MNHEY, CDR2 SVGAGI. The CDR3 DNA is TGTGCCAGCAGAACGACAGGATACACTGAAGCTTTCTTT. Translating it yields CASRTTGYTEAFF.